This TCR beta chain was captured by sequencing in a study of early T cells in non-severe SARS-CoV-2 infection. Study information: Sequencing of unsorted whole blood was done on bulk RNA, leaving chains unpaired.

This clonotype was observed at least ten times. The antigen is unknown. Germline values: CDR1 MDHEN, CDR2 SYDVKM. This CDR3 is 12 amino acids long. The V end was cut by 6 bases, the J end by 5 bases, with 8 bases between. Regarding the study as a whole: Using VDJdb, the matching emphasized anti-spike CD8 responses while missing private and CD4 specificities.

Researchers tagged individual cDNA molecules with unique molecular identifiers. TCRdb used MiXCR to reprocess the 5' RACE reads, holding one entry per CDR3 protein. Seen here are roughly 75,000 distinct CDR3 sequences, 8.5% to 10% observed once, and the top ten hold approximately 4.9%. Sequenced material: whole blood. V usage is TRBV28 and J usage is TRBJ1-5, with D perhaps TRBD1 (6 bases). The TCR sequence derives from an adult who was a healthcare worker with PCR-confirmed SARS-CoV-2 infection or an uninfected control (not recorded which). The CDR3 sequence: CASREGDQPQHF. CDR3 DNA: TGTGCCAGCAGGGAGGGGGATCAGCCCCAGCATTTT.